The present TCR beta chain was sequenced within a study of healthy donors' naive CD4 and CD8 T cells. Study-level background: For TCR alpha, new primers spanned all functional IMGT alpha genes. Study-level points and caveats: Negatively charged CDR3s marked CD8+ lineage; positively charged CDR3s marked CD4+ lineage. Naive CD4+ and CD8+ cells reportedly differed in usage of most V and J genes.

Concerning this clonotype: As yet, its antigen is unknown.

Germline CDR1 and CDR2: LNHDA and SQIVND (reference sequence). V was clipped by 1 base and J by 7 bases, with 14 bases between them. The CDR3 consists of 15 residues. TCR libraries were built from about 0.55 ug of total RNA by linear amplification. TCRdb passed the reads through MiXCR, listing each CDR3 protein once. This table has about 180,000 distinct CDR3 sequences, under 85% appearing once. The sequencing sample was made of naive CD4+ and CD8+ T cells sorted from blood, pooled from several donors. The TCR was taken from a pool of human donors in good health; the sample pools cells from several healthy donors. J is TRBJ1-5 and V is TRBV19, with D possibly TRBD1 on 5 matching bases. As DNA, the CDR3 is TGTGCCAGTAGTATAGCAGTCAGGGCGTGGCAGCCCCAGCATTTT. Translation: CASSIAVRAWQPQHF.